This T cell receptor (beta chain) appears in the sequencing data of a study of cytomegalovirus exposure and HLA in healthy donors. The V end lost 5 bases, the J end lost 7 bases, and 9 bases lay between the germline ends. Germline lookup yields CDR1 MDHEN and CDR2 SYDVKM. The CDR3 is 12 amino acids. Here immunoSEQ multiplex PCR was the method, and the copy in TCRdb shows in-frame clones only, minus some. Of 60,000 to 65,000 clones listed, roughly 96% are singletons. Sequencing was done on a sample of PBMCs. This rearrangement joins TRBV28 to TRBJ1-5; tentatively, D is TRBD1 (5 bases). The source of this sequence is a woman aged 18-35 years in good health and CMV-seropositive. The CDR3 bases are TGTGCCAGCAGTATCAGGGAACAGCCCCAGCATTTT. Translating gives CASSIREQPQHF.